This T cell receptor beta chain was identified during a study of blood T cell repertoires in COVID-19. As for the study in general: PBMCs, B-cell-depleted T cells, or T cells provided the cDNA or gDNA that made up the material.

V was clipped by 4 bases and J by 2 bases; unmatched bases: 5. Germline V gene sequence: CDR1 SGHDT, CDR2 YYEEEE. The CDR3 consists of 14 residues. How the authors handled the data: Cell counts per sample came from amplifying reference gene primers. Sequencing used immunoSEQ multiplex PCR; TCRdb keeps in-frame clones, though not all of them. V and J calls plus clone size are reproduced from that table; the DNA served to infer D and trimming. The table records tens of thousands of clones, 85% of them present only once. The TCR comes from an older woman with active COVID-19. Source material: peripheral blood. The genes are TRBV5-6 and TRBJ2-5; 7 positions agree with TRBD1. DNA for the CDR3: TGTGCCAGCAGCCTAACAGGGGTACAAGAGACCCAGTACTTC. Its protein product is CASSLTGVQETQYF.